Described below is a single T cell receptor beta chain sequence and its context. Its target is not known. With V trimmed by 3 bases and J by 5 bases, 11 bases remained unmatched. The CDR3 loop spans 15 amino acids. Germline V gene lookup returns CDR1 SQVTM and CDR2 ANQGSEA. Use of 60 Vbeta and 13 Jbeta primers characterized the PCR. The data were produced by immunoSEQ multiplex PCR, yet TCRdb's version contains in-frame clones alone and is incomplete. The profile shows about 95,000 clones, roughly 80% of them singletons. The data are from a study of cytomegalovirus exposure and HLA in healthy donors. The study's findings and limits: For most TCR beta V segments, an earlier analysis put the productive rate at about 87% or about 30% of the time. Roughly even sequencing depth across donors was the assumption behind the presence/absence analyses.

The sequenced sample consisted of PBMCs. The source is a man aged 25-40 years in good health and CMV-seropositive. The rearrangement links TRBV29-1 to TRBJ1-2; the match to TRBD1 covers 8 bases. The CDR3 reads CSVDGSWRQGYGYTF. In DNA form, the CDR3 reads TGCAGCGTTGATGGGTCTTGGAGACAGGGGTATGGCTACACCTTC.